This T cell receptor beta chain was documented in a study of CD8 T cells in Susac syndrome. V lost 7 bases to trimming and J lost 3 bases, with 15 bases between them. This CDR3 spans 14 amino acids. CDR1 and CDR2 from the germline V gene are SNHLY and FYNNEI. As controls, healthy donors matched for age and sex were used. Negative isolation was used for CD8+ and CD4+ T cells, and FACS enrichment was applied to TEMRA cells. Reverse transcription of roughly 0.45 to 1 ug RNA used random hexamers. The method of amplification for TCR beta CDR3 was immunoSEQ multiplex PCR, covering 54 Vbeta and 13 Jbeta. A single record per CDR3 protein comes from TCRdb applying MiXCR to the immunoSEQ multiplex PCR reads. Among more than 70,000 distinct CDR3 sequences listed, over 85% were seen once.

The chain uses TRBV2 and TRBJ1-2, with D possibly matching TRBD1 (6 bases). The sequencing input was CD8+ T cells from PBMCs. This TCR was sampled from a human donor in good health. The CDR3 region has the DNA TGTGCCAGCACCTCGACAGGAGGGGACTATGGCTACACCTTC. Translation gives CASTSTGGDYGYTF.